The rows below give T cell receptor beta chains drawn from one sample of a study of metastatic and nonmetastatic thyroid tumors. Using MiXCR, TCRdb re-called clones from the PCR reads. Counted here are about 40,000 clones, roughly 13% occurring once; the ten biggest clones make up 8% to 9.5%. The sample consisted of blood. These receptors originate from a female donor with papillary thyroid cancer or a benign thyroid nodule (not recorded which). Some clones in this sample may be carry-over from other donors' samples. The CDR3 runs from the conserved cysteine through the conserved F or W. The D gene is left open where the match is weak. Some rows mark clone size as missing; the rest say once, few, many or name a class of expanded clone.

>TRBD2|TRBJ2-3|TRBV20-1|.
TGCAGTGCTACCCCCCCACTTAGCGGGGGGGGCACAGATACGCAGTATTTT
CSATPPLSGGGTDTQYF
>.|TRBJ2-7|TRBV27|medium-sized
TGTGCCAGCAGTTTCGGGACGCGCTCCTACGAGCAGTACTTC
CASSFGTRSYEQYF
>.|TRBJ2-1|TRBV20-1|many
TGCAGTGCCGGGAGCTCCTACAATGAGCAGTTCTTC
CSAGSSYNEQFF
>TRBD1|TRBJ1-4|TRBV9|many
TGTGCCAGCAGCGTAGGTCCGGACAGGGATGAAAAACTGTTTTTT
CASSVGPDRDEKLFF
>.|TRBJ1-1|TRBV7-9|few
TGTGCCGGCAGCCCAGGCGGGCGGGAAGCTTTCTTT
CAGSPGGREAFF
>.|TRBJ1-2|TRBV5-1|many
TGCGCCAGCAGCTTGGAAGGGTCCCTTGGCTACACCTTC
CASSLEGSLGYTF
>.|TRBJ2-1|TRBV9|many
TGTGCCAGCAACTCACGGGGCGGACCCAATGAGCAGTTCTTC
CASNSRGGPNEQFF
>TRBD2|TRBJ2-7|TRBV18|many
TGTGCCAGCTCACCCTCGGGGGGGGGGGAGCAGTACTTC
CASSPSGGGEQYF
>TRBD1|TRBJ1-6|TRBV4-1|many
TGCGCCAGCAGCCTTTTAGGGACAGGGGAATCACCCCTCCACTTT
CASSLLGTGESPLHF
>.|TRBJ1-2|TRBV6-1|.
TGTGCCAGCAGTGAAATTTTTATGGACAGTGGCTACACCTTC
CASSEIFMDSGYTF
>TRBD2|TRBJ2-1|TRBV20-1|many
TGCAGTGCTGGGCTAGCGGAGCTTGAGCAGTTCTTC
CSAGLAELEQFF
>.|TRBJ2-2|TRBV4-2|once
TGTGCCAGCTCAACGGACCGGGGGAGCACCGGGGAGCTGTTTTTT
CASSTDRGSTGELFF
>.|TRBJ2-3|TRBV15|many
TGTGCCACCGGGAGGTCCACAGATACGCAGTATTTT
CATGRSTDTQYF
>.|TRBJ2-3|TRBV11-3|.
TGTGCTAGCACCCGGGCACAGATTACAGATACGCAGTATTTT
CASTRAQITDTQYF
>TRBD1|TRBJ1-1|TRBV4-1|many
TGCGCCAGCAGCCAGACAGGGACTGAAGCTTTCTTT
CASSQTGTEAFF
>.|TRBJ1-1|TRBV5-1|many
TGCGCCAGCAGGGCCTCCGCCCTGAACACTGAAGCTTTCTTT
CASRASALNTEAFF
>.|TRBJ2-3|TRBV19|many
TGTGCCAGTAGTTGGACCACAGATACGCAGTATTTT
CASSWTTDTQYF
>TRBD1|TRBJ1-2|TRBV12-3/TRBV12-4|medium-sized
TGTGCCAGCAGTTTCCCGTCGACAGGGGGCTATGGCTACACCTTC
CASSFPSTGGYGYTF
>.|TRBJ1-2|TRBV18|many
TGTGCCAGCTCACCATCGACAGATAACTATGGCTACACCTTC
CASSPSTDNYGYTF
>.|TRBJ2-5|TRBV20-1|many
TGCAGTGTCCCGGTTGGGCCCGAGACCCAGTACTTC
CSVPVGPETQYF
>.|TRBJ2-7|TRBV19|many
TGTGCCAGTAGTCCCGGGACTGCTCCCTCGGAGCAGTACTTC
CASSPGTAPSEQYF
>TRBD1|TRBJ2-7|TRBV28|.
TGTGCCAGCAGACTTCCTTACGGGACAGGGTACGAGCAGTACTTC
CASRLPYGTGYEQYF
>TRBD1|TRBJ2-2|TRBV10-3|many
TGTGCCATCAGGGACAGGGGGCTGGTCGGGGAGCTGTTTTTT
CAIRDRGLVGELFF
>.|TRBJ2-2|TRBV7-2|many
TGTGCCAGCAGCTTAGCGCCATCGAGGGAGCTGTTTTTT
CASSLAPSRELFF
>.|TRBJ1-6|TRBV5-1|.
TGCGCCAGCAGCTCATGGCTTGTCAATTCACCCCTCCACTTT
CASSSWLVNSPLHF
>TRBD1|TRBJ1-4|TRBV5-5|many
TGTGCCAGCAGCTTGGGACAGGGCCGTTATAATGAAAAACTGTTTTTT
CASSLGQGRYNEKLFF
>.|TRBJ2-1|TRBV27|many
TGTGCCAGCAGTTGGAACCCGCAGTTCTTC
CASSWNPQFF
>TRBD1|TRBJ2-5|TRBV5-8|.
TGTGCCAGCAGCGAGGGACAGGGTACTGAGACCCAGTACTTC
CASSEGQGTETQYF
>.|TRBJ2-1|TRBV7-2|many
TGTGCCAGCAGCTTAGGAAGAAGTGAGCAGTTCTTC
CASSLGRSEQFF
>.|TRBJ1-3|TRBV18|.
TGTGCCAGCTCACCTGGGGCAGCTGGAAACACCATATATTTT
CASSPGAAGNTIYF
>.|TRBJ1-6|TRBV19|few
TGTGCCAGTAGTATTTCCCACGACTCCTATAATTCACCCCTCCACTTT
CASSISHDSYNSPLHF
>.|TRBJ1-2|TRBV19|.
TGTGCCAGTAGTTTCACTACAAGTGGCTACACCTTC
CASSFTTSGYTF
>TRBD1|TRBJ2-1|TRBV13|many
TGTGCCAGCAGCTCCCCTTTGAAGAGACAGGGAGAATCCTACAATGAGCAGTTCTTC
CASSSPLKRQGESYNEQFF
>.|TRBJ2-7|TRBV4-1|many
TGCGCCAGCAGCCTAAGCCCGGAAGGCGAGCAGTACTTC
CASSLSPEGEQYF
>TRBD2|TRBJ2-5|TRBV2|many
TGTGCCAGCACTACTAGCGGTCAAGAGACCCAGTACTTC
CASTTSGQETQYF
>.|TRBJ1-4|TRBV24-1|many
TGTGCCACCAGTGGGCGTGTTGGGGCGAATGAAAAACTGTTTTTT
CATSGRVGANEKLFF
>.|TRBJ1-5|TRBV20-1|many
TGCAGTGCTCTTGACGGGTTATTCTACCAGCCCCAGCATTTT
CSALDGLFYQPQHF
>.|TRBJ2-1|TRBV3-1|many
TGTGCCAGCAGCCAAACTAATAAGCAGTTCTTC
CASSQTNKQFF
>TRBD1|TRBJ1-4|TRBV27|many
TGTGCCAGCAGTCCGACAGGGATGCCCCCTAATGAAAAACTGTTTTTT
CASSPTGMPPNEKLFF
>.|TRBJ1-6|TRBV7-2|many
TGTGCCAGCAGCTTAGTCAGCTCCTATAATTCACCCCTCCACTTT
CASSLVSSYNSPLHF
>TRBD2|TRBJ2-1|TRBV2|many
TGTGCCAGCAGTTCGCTAGCGGGAGGGGAGCAGTTCTTC
CASSSLAGGEQFF
>.|TRBJ2-6|TRBV6-2/TRBV6-3|medium-sized
TGTGCCAGCAGTTCGCAGGTCTCTGGGGCCAACGTCCTGACTTTC
CASSSQVSGANVLTF
>TRBD1|TRBJ2-7|TRBV6-2/TRBV6-3|.
TGTGCCAGCAGCCACGGACAGGGTGGAAACGAGCAGTACTTC
CASSHGQGGNEQYF
>.|TRBJ1-2|TRBV2|many
TGTGCCAGCAGTGAGAGGGTTACGAACTATGGCTACACCTTC
CASSERVTNYGYTF
>.|TRBJ1-1|TRBV29-1|many
TGCAGCGTTGAAGATTTTCGAGGGGGTGGAACTGAAGCTTTCTTT
CSVEDFRGGGTEAFF
>.|TRBJ1-1|TRBV5-1|many
TGCGCCAGCAGCCTGAACACTGAAGCTTTCTTT
CASSLNTEAFF
>.|TRBJ1-2|TRBV12-3/TRBV12-4|medium-sized
TGTGCCAGCAGTTTAGGATCAGGGGATAGGGGCTACACCTTC
CASSLGSGDRGYTF
>TRBD2|TRBJ2-3|TRBV20-1|many
TGCAGTGCTAGAGACCTCGGACTAGGCGGCACAGATACGCAGTATTTT
CSARDLGLGGTDTQYF